Below, 21 T cell receptor beta chains from the same sample are listed, as sequenced in a study of OX40 agonist ivuxolimab in advanced cancers. Clones were sequenced by immunoSEQ multiplex PCR, and TCRdb holds only the in-frame ones, with some missing. The sample includes 80,000 or so clones, about 90% seen only once; the top ten take 1.5% to 2%. Source: CD4+ or CD8+ T cells sorted from blood, taken in a trial of the OX40 agonist ivuxolimab. The receptors here all came from an adult with an advanced solid tumor such as melanoma, head and neck, liver or kidney cancer.

The rearrangement joins TRBV2 to TRBJ1-4, with 8 bases matching TRBD1. The length of the CDR3 is 14 residues. V lost 6 bases to trimming and J lost 5 bases; unmatched junction nucleotides: 5. The V gene's germline CDR1 is SNHLY and CDR2 FYNNEI. CDR3 bases: TGTGCCAGCAGGGGGACAGGCGGGAATGAAAAACTGTTTTTT. This gives the protein CASRGTGGNEKLFF.

This clone was recorded once. The chain joins TRBV7-9 to TRBJ2-7; a possible D gene is TRBD1 (5 bases). The CDR3 sequence is 15 residues long. Germline assignment: CDR1 SEHNR and CDR2 FQNEAQ (reference sequence). Trimming removed 6 bases from V and 2 bases from J, with 17 bases in between. CDR3 in DNA: TGTGCCAGCAGTTTGCGTTGGGGCAGGGCCTACGAGCAGTACTTC. Translating it yields CASSLRWGRAYEQYF. Variable domain in full (rest from reference TRBV7-9 and TRBJ2-7): DTGVSQNPRHKITKRGQNVTFRCDPISEHNRLYWYRQTLGQGPEFLTYFQNEAQLEKSRLLSDRFSAERPKGSFSTLEIQRTEQGDSAMYLCASSLRWGRAYEQYFGPGTRLTVT.

The genes are TRBV7-2 and TRBJ2-2, with TRBD2 as a possible D gene (5 bases). The ends were cut back, 3 bases at V and 6 bases at J, with 8 bases in the middle. The CDR3 runs 13 residues. Germline-derived CDR1 and CDR2 are SGHTA and FQGNSA. This CDR3 is CASSFSGSGELFF. The CDR3 coding sequence is TGTGCCAGCAGCTTCTCGGGGTCCGGGGAGCTGTTTTTT.

The genes are TRBV9 and TRBJ1-1; TRBD1 is a possible D gene (5 bases). This CDR3 comprises 14 residues. Per germline, CDR1 SGDLS and CDR2 YYNGEE. Trimming left V 2 bases short and J 1 base short, with 9 bases between. The CDR3: CASSVMTENTEAFF. The CDR3 bases are TGTGCCAGCAGCGTGATGACAGAGAACACTGAAGCTTTCTTT.

V gene TRBV20-1 combines with J gene TRBJ2-7, with 8 bases lining up with TRBD2. CDR1 and CDR2 from the germline V gene are DFQATT and SNEGSKA (reference sequence). V was clipped by 2 bases and J by 7 bases; unmatched bases: 1. CDR3 length: 11 residues. The CDR3: CSARTSGEQYF. CDR3 in DNA: TGCAGTGCTAGAACTAGCGGAGAGCAGTACTTC.

The chain carries TRBV28 and TRBJ1-2; 11 nucleotides match TRBD1. The CDR3 runs 14 residues. The germline V gene encodes CDR1 MDHEN and CDR2 SYDVKM. With 8 bases clipped from V and 7 bases from J, the junction kept 9 bases outside the gene matches. The CDR3 nucleotides are TGTGCCAGCCTAGGGGACAGGGGGGGGCTTGGCTACACCTTC. Residues: CASLGDRGGLGYTF.

The V and J genes are TRBV28 and TRBJ1-2; D is ambiguous. CDR3 length equals 14 residues. The ends were cut back, 6 bases at V and 8 bases at J, with 19 bases in the middle. CDR1 and CDR2 (germline): MDHEN, SYDVKM. This CDR3 is CASRVEENLGGYTF. The CDR3 bases are TGTGCCAGCAGGGTTGAAGAAAACCTAGGGGGCTACACCTTC.

This clone has just a few counts. The chain employs TRBV4-1 and TRBJ2-4; 10 bases match TRBD1. Germline assignment: CDR1 MGHRA and CDR2 YSYEKL. Trimming removed 0 bases from V and 5 bases from J; junction bases left unmatched: 1. This CDR3 has 15 amino acids. The CDR3 DNA sequence: TGCGCCAGCAGCCAAGAAGGGACAGGGGAAAACATTCAGTACTTC. Encoded protein: CASSQEGTGENIQYF.

This chain connects TRBV6-5 to TRBJ2-7; a weak D match, TRBD1 (6 bases). Germline values: CDR1 MNHEY, CDR2 SVGAGI. CDR3 size: 15 residues. Between the trimmed V and J ends, which lost 2 bases and 2 bases, there was a span of 13 bases. The CDR3 is CASSYGGGLAYEQYF. The CDR3, as DNA: TGTGCCAGCAGTTACGGGGGCGGGTTGGCCTACGAGCAGTACTTC.

The chain uses TRBV4-3 and TRBJ2-2, with no clear D. The CDR3 loop spans 14 amino acids. The V gene's germline CDR1 is LGHNA and CDR2 YSLEER. Deletions cut 3 bases from V and 6 bases from J, with 11 bases between. In DNA, the CDR3 is TGCGCCAGCAGCCATATAGGGAATTCCGGGGAGCTGTTTTTT. Amino acid sequence: CASSHIGNSGELFF.

The chain uses TRBV5-1 and TRBJ2-7, with a weak D call TRBD1 (5 bases). The CDR3 length is 13 residues. Between the trimmed V and J ends, which lost 4 bases and 0 bases, there was a span of 8 bases. Germline assignment: CDR1 SGHRS and CDR2 YFSETQ. The CDR3 region has the DNA TGCGCCAGCAGCATGGACAACTCCTACGAGCAGTACTTC. Amino acid sequence: CASSMDNSYEQYF.

This clone was observed a handful of times. The chain couples TRBV27 to TRBJ1-4; D call uncertain. V gave up 4 bases and J gave up 8 bases, with 14 bases separating them. The CDR3 covers 14 residues. CDR1 is MNHEY, CDR2 SMNVEV, per germline (reference sequence). The CDR3 region has the DNA TGTGCCAGCAGTTCCCTCCCCGGTGGGGAAAAACTGTTTTTT. It translates to CASSSLPGGEKLFF. The whole variable domain, remainder taken from reference TRBV27 and TRBJ1-4, is EAQVTQNPRYLITVTGKKLTVTCSQNMNHEYMSWYRQDPGLGLRQIYYSMNVEVTDKGDVPEGYKVSRKEKRNFPLILESPSPNQTSLYFCASSSLPGGEKLFFGSGTQLSVL.

CDR3 in amino acids: CASSDTSDTQYF. The CDR3, as DNA: TGTGCCAGCAGTGACACCTCAGATACGCAGTATTTT. The chain uses TRBV2 and TRBJ2-3; D remains unclear. From germline, CDR1 is SNHLY and CDR2 FYNNEI. The CDR3 loop spans 12 amino acids. Between the trimmed V and J ends, which lost 3 bases and 4 bases, there was a span of 5 bases.

The J gene is TRBJ2-5, the V gene TRBV28, with 7 bases identical to TRBD2. CDR1 and CDR2 (germline): MDHEN, SYDVKM. The CDR3 consists of 13 residues. V lost 5 bases and J lost 5; bases outside the gene matches: 5. Here the CDR3 DNA reads TGTGCCAGCAGTACGGGAGGAGAGGAGACCCAGTACTTC. Encoded protein: CASSTGGEETQYF.

The V call is TRBV7-6, the J call TRBJ2-7, with D possibly called TRBD1 or TRBD2 (5 bases each). This CDR3 is 14 amino acids long. V gave up 5 bases and J gave up 0 bases, with 11 bases separating them. Per germline, CDR1 SGHVS and CDR2 FNYEAQ. The CDR3 loop is CASSRDLSSYEQYF. CDR3 nucleotides: TGTGCCAGCAGCCGGGACCTTAGCTCCTACGAGCAGTACTTC.

This clone has only a few counts. The chain uses TRBV2 and TRBJ1-5, with D possibly matching TRBD1 (5 bases). The V end was cut by 6 bases, the J end by 5 bases, with 14 bases between. Germline CDR1 SNHLY, CDR2 FYNNEI. The CDR3 extends over 14 amino acids. The CDR3 loop reads CASRPLSGDQPQHF. The DNA for the CDR3 is TGTGCCAGCAGACCCCTGTCGGGGGATCAGCCCCAGCATTTT.

The rearrangement links TRBV28 to TRBJ2-7; tentative D call: TRBD2 (6 bases). The CDR3 consists of 14 residues. CDR1 is MDHEN, CDR2 SYDVKM, per germline. The V end was cut by 5 bases, the J end by 0 bases, with 11 bases between. The CDR3 bases are TGTGCCAGCAGTCGGGGGTTCAGCTCCTACGAGCAGTACTTC. Its translation: CASSRGFSSYEQYF.

V is TRBV9 and J is TRBJ2-3, with D unresolved. This CDR3 comprises 15 residues. The germline CDR1 and CDR2 sequences are SGDLS and YYNGEE. V was clipped by 0 bases and J by 0 bases, with 8 bases between them. The CDR3 protein is CASSVDGTSTDTQYF. The DNA for the CDR3 is TGTGCCAGCAGCGTAGATGGTACTAGCACAGATACGCAGTATTTT. Full variable domain (remainder filled in from reference TRBV9 and TRBJ2-3): DSGVTQTPKHLITATGQRVTLRCSPRSGDLSVYWYQQSLDQGLQFLIQYYNGEERAKGNILERFSAQQFPDLHSELNLSSLELGDSALYFCASSVDGTSTDTQYFGPGTRLTVL.

The V call is TRBV10-3, the J call TRBJ2-7; the D gene is possibly TRBD2 (6 bases). Germline CDR1 and CDR2: ENHRY and SYGVKD. Trimming removed 7 bases from V and 3 bases from J, with 7 bases in between. The CDR3 loop spans 11 amino acids. CDR3: CAIMGGYEQYF. The CDR3 nucleotides read TGTGCCATCATGGGGGGCTACGAGCAGTACTTC.

The table lists this clone with a count of one. This chain joins TRBV4-3 and TRBJ2-5; no clear D gene. This CDR3 has 14 residues. V was trimmed by 2 bases and J by 5 bases, leaving 12 bases between them. CDR1 and CDR2 (germline): LGHNA, YSLEER. This chain's CDR3 is CASSQTTLKETQYF. The CDR3, as DNA: TGCGCCAGCAGCCAAACGACTTTGAAGGAGACCCAGTACTTC.

This chain connects TRBV28 to TRBJ1-5, with D possibly TRBD1 on 6 matching bases. V dropped 8 bases and J dropped 5 bases, with 19 bases sitting between them. Germline V gene lookup returns CDR1 MDHEN and CDR2 SYDVKM. CDR3 size: 15 residues. CDR3 loop: CASRPPGGGYQPQHF. The CDR3 nucleotides are TGTGCCAGCCGTCCGCCTGGGGGCGGTTATCAGCCCCAGCATTTT.